These 5 T cell receptor beta chains were sequenced from one sample in a study of cytomegalovirus exposure and HLA in healthy donors (dated by TCRdb to the late 2010s). Library construction relied on the immunoSEQ multiplex PCR assay. The multiplex PCR relied on a mix of 60 forward primers for TCR Vbeta segments and 13 reverse primers for TCR Jbeta segments. TCRdb retrieved this table from immuneACCESS and kept in-frame rearrangements only. Not all clones are present; in checked studies, unresolved V genes account for under half, and no reason is known for the remainder. The sample table contains roughly 180,000 clones; only one count was recorded for more than 60% of them. The ten largest clonotypes hold 3.7% of the sample. Sample: PBMCs. The receptor source for this set is a woman in her sixties in good health and CMV-seropositive.

The chain uses TRBV7-2 and TRBJ2-7, with 11 positions matching TRBD1. CDR3 length equals 16 residues. V trimming: 1 base; J trimming: 7 bases; junction bases outside the gene matches: 9. Germline CDR1 reads SGHTA; CDR2 reads FQGNSA. The CDR3 protein is CASSLDGTGGLREQYF. In DNA form, the CDR3 reads TGTGCCAGCAGCTTAGATGGGACAGGGGGTTTGAGGGAGCAGTACTTC. Using reference TRBV7-2 and TRBJ2-7 for the parts outside the CDR3, the full variable domain is GAGVSQSPSNKVTEKGKDVELRCDPISGHTALYWYRQSLGQGLEFLIYFQGNSAPDKSGLPSDRFSAERTGGSVSTLTIQRTQQEDSAVYLCASSLDGTGGLREQYFGPGTRLTVT.

This rearrangement joins TRBV5-6 to TRBJ2-7, with TRBD2 identical over 9 bases. Germline-derived CDR1 and CDR2 are SGHDT and YYEEEE. V was clipped by 4 bases and J by 3 bases; unmatched bases: 2. This CDR3 spans 13 amino acids. The CDR3 here is CASSTTSGYEQYF. CDR3 bases: TGTGCCAGCAGCACGACTAGCGGCTACGAGCAGTACTTC.

Comments on this clone: Other DNA sequences from this sample encode an identical CDR3 as well. J is TRBJ2-7 and V is TRBV28, with 7 nucleotides matching TRBD1. V dropped 5 bases and J dropped 2; count of bases not matched to a gene: 6. Germline V gene sequence: CDR1 MDHEN, CDR2 SYDVKM. CDR3 size: 14 residues. CDR3 nucleotides: TGTGCCAGCAGTCCCGGACAGGCCACCTACGAGCAGTACTTC. Translated: CASSPGQATYEQYF.

This rearrangement joins TRBV7-9 to TRBJ2-2; TRBD1 matches 9 bases. J gave up 5 bases and V 3 bases, and 1 base lay outside the gene matches. This CDR3 spans 14 amino acids. Per germline, CDR1 SEHNR and CDR2 FQNEAQ (reference sequence). The CDR3 loop reads CASSFGQGTGELFF. The CDR3 coding sequence is TGTGCCAGCAGCTTCGGACAGGGGACCGGGGAGCTGTTTTTT.

CDR3 bases: TGCGCCAGCAGCCAAGATCGAGGACAGAGGCCCCAGCATTTT. It encodes CASSQDRGQRPQHF. This sequence joins TRBV4-1 and TRBJ1-5, with D maybe TRBD1 (6 bases). The CDR3 is made up of 14 amino acids. Germline-derived CDR1 and CDR2 are MGHRA and YSYEKL. Trimming left V 0 bases short and J 9 bases short, with 12 bases between.